The rows below give T cell receptor beta chains drawn from one sample of a study of Ad26.COV2.S vaccination and SARS-CoV-2 variants. TCRdb's table, derived via immunoSEQ multiplex PCR, lists solely in-frame clones and lacks some. The sample lists around 300,000 clones, about nine tenths occurring once. The sequencing used peripheral blood, collected in a trial of Ad26.COV2.S vaccine versus placebo. These receptors all stem from a person aged 18-65 years who received the Ad26.COV2.S COVID-19 vaccine or a placebo. Both conserved end residues are part of each CDR3. A D gene is named only where the DNA matches it firmly. Size tells how often a clone was seen (once, few, many) or the class of an expanded clone, and some rows leave it out.

j_call clone_size v_call d_call cdr3_aa cdr3_nt
TRBJ2-1 . TRBV9 TRBD1 CASSVDRGAYNEQFF TGTGCCAGCAGCGTAGACAGGGGGGCCTACAATGAGCAGTTCTTC
TRBJ2-2 . TRBV12-5 . CASGLVGLVMNTGELFF TGTGCTAGTGGTTTGGTAGGGCTAGTCATGAACACCGGGGAGCTGTTTTTT
TRBJ1-1 . TRBV5-1 . CASSSQANTEAFF TGCGCCAGCAGCTCACAAGCGAACACTGAAGCTTTCTTT
TRBJ2-2 . TRBV30 . CAWSSSITGELFF TGTGCCTGGAGTTCTTCGATTACCGGGGAGCTGTTTTTT
TRBJ2-1 . TRBV11-3 TRBD2 CASSSTSGRGYEQFF TGTGCCAGCAGCTCGACTAGCGGGAGGGGATATGAGCAGTTCTTC
TRBJ2-3 . TRBV6-5 . CASSAADTQYF TGTGCCAGCTCCGCGGCAGATACGCAGTATTTT
TRBJ1-3 . TRBV5-1 . CASSSLPASGNTIYF TGCGCCAGCAGCTCCTTACCCGCTTCTGGAAACACCATATATTTT
TRBJ1-5 . TRBV28 TRBD1 CASSFDPGTGYYSNQPQHF TGTGCCAGCAGCTTTGACCCTGGGACAGGATACTATAGCAATCAGCCCCAGCATTTT
TRBJ2-7 . TRBV7-3 TRBD2 CASSLLSGSSYEQYF TGTGCCAGCAGCTTACTTAGCGGGAGCTCCTACGAGCAGTACTTC
TRBJ1-6 few TRBV12-3/TRBV12-4 . CASNFGANSPLHF TGTGCCAGCAATTTTGGGGCCAATTCACCCCTCCACTTT
TRBJ2-3 . TRBV6-2/TRBV6-3 . CASSGGVPDTQYF TGTGCCAGCAGTGGGGGTGTTCCGGATACGCAGTATTTT
TRBJ2-3 . TRBV5-1 TRBD2 CASEIGLAATDTQYF TGCGCCAGCGAGATCGGACTAGCTGCGACAGATACGCAGTATTTT
TRBJ2-3 . TRBV6-4 . CASSDSKGGGRDTQYF TGTGCCAGCAGTGACTCGAAAGGGGGGGGGCGAGATACGCAGTATTTT
TRBJ1-2 once TRBV6-2/TRBV6-3 . CASSYSRTIQYGYTF TGTGCCAGCAGTTACTCGAGGACAATTCAATATGGCTACACCTTC
TRBJ1-5 . TRBV4-2 . CASSQESRGRPQQGRQPQHF TGTGCCAGCAGCCAAGAATCGAGGGGCAGACCCCAACAAGGACGGCAGCCCCAGCATTTT
TRBJ1-6 . TRBV5-1 . CASSLTPGSESSPLHF TGCGCCAGCAGCTTGACCCCGGGCTCCGAAAGTTCACCCCTCCACTTT
TRBJ2-5 . TRBV3-1/TRBV3-2 TRBD2 CASSPSPPLALQETQYF TGTGCCAGCAGCCCCAGCCCTCCACTAGCGCTCCAAGAGACCCAGTACTTC
TRBJ2-1 . TRBV7-3 TRBD2 CASSSIIAGGNNEQFF TGTGCCAGCAGCTCTATAATAGCGGGAGGGAACAATGAGCAGTTCTTC
TRBJ1-1 once TRBV7-2 TRBD1 CASSLDGGQGAAFF TGTGCCAGCAGCTTAGACGGGGGACAGGGGGCTGCTTTCTTT
TRBJ2-7 . TRBV3-1/TRBV3-2 TRBD2 CASSRAGTLRREQYF TGTGCCAGCAGCCGAGCGGGGACCCTGAGGAGGGAGCAGTACTTC
TRBJ2-1 . TRBV6-4 TRBD2 CASSETSENEQFF TGTGCCAGCAGTGAGACTAGCGAAAATGAGCAGTTCTTC
TRBJ1-4 once TRBV4-3 TRBD1 CASSHRLGTGDEKLFF TGCGCCAGCAGCCACCGTTTAGGGACAGGGGATGAAAAACTGTTTTTT
TRBJ2-1 . TRBV4-3 TRBD1 CASSPRRGQGAIASSYNEQFF TGCGCCAGCAGCCCGCGAAGAGGACAGGGGGCTATCGCGAGCTCCTACAATGAGCAGTTCTTC
TRBJ1-1 . TRBV2 . CASSGGGLGNTEAFF TGTGCCAGCAGTGGGGGGGGTCTGGGGAACACTGAAGCTTTCTTT
TRBJ2-7 . TRBV10-3 . CAIREDGTTSYEQYF TGTGCCATCAGAGAAGACGGGACAACCTCCTACGAGCAGTACTTC
TRBJ2-2 . TRBV7-2 TRBD2 CASSLPSGRGVGTGELFF TGTGCCAGCAGCTTACCTTCCGGGAGGGGGGTAGGGACCGGGGAGCTGTTTTTT
TRBJ1-5 . TRBV30 TRBD1 CAWSTGAINQPQHF TGTGCCTGGAGTACAGGGGCGATCAATCAGCCCCAGCATTTT
TRBJ2-1 . TRBV6-2/TRBV6-3 TRBD2 CASSQREYGVGQFF TGTGCCAGCAGCCAGCGGGAGTATGGTGTAGGGCAGTTCTTC
TRBJ1-5 few TRBV6-1 . CASSEGISYSNQPQHF TGTGCCAGCAGTGAAGGCATCTCATATAGCAATCAGCCCCAGCATTTT
TRBJ1-6 . TRBV18 . CASSPMNLRMAPLHF TGTGCCAGCTCACCAATGAACCTCCGTATGGCACCCCTCCACTTT
TRBJ1-2 . TRBV30 . CAWSRQSYGYTF TGTGCCTGGAGTCGGCAATCCTATGGCTACACCTTC
TRBJ2-1 . TRBV5-1 TRBD2 CASSSGGGTGNEQFF TGCGCCAGCAGCTCGGGCGGGGGAACTGGCAATGAGCAGTTCTTC
TRBJ2-7 . TRBV7-2 . CASSLDPREQYF TGTGCCAGCAGCTTAGATCCCAGAGAGCAGTACTTC
TRBJ1-1 once TRBV7-3 . CASSVQGYTEAFF TGTGCCAGCAGCGTTCAGGGATACACTGAAGCTTTCTTT
TRBJ2-2 . TRBV5-1 TRBD2 CASSLVGSGSANTGELFF TGCGCCAGCAGCTTGGTAGGAAGCGGGAGTGCGAACACCGGGGAGCTGTTTTTT
TRBJ1-3 few TRBV4-2 . CASSQEGGSGNTIYF TGTGCCAGCAGCCAAGAGGGGGGTAGTGGAAACACCATATATTTT
TRBJ2-7 . TRBV19 TRBD1 CASSIRDRLYEQYF TGTGCCAGTAGTATCCGGGACAGGCTCTACGAGCAGTACTTC
TRBJ2-3 . TRBV7-9 TRBD1 CASSSTGPRTTDTQYF TGTGCCAGCAGCTCGACAGGGCCTCGAACCACAGATACGCAGTATTTT
TRBJ2-7 . TRBV5-1 TRBD2 CASSPNGGAAYEQYF TGCGCCAGCAGCCCGAACGGGGGGGCCGCCTACGAGCAGTACTTC
TRBJ1-6 . TRBV4-2 . CASTDDIYNSPLHF TGTGCCAGCACCGACGACATCTATAATTCACCCCTCCACTTT
TRBJ1-5 . TRBV6-5 TRBD1 CASSYSGRGHNQPQHF TGTGCCAGCAGTTACTCGGGCAGGGGGCACAATCAGCCCCAGCATTTT
TRBJ2-7 . TRBV9 . CASSVDHRAYEQYF TGTGCCAGCAGCGTAGATCACAGGGCCTACGAGCAGTACTTC
TRBJ2-7 . TRBV7-3 . CASSLNRRNLEEQYF TGTGCCAGCAGCTTAAACCGCCGGAACTTGGAGGAGCAGTACTTC
TRBJ2-7 . TRBV5-4 . CASSSQGISSYEQYF TGTGCCAGCAGCTCCCAGGGGATTAGCTCCTACGAGCAGTACTTC
TRBJ1-5 . TRBV28 . CASTNPRGTGQPQHF TGTGCCAGCACAAACCCAAGGGGGACGGGTCAGCCCCAGCATTTT
TRBJ1-1 once TRBV18 . CASSLSKNLRSEAFF TGTGCCAGCTCACTTTCGAAGAACCTTCGGTCGGAAGCTTTCTTT